Here is one TCR beta chain with its context. This clone may be a read error of a much larger clone one base away. The data were taken from a study of neurological immune-mediated disorders. This CDR3 is 14 amino acids long. Sorted libraries were made with approximately 1 million CD4+ or CD8+ T cells. With 10-nucleotide random UMIs, 5'RACE was used to make the cDNA. In TCRdb, the 5' RACE reads were re-called with MiXCR into one record per CDR3 protein. The sample lists roughly 18,000 distinct CDR3 sequences; 14% were seen once. The specimen was CD4+ T cells from blood. The chain carries TRBV12-3 or TRBV12-4 and TRBJ1-1; D remains unclear. The sequence was collected from a woman aged 55-69 years with HTLV-1-associated myelopathy (HAM/TSP). CDR3 nucleotides: TGTGCCAGCAGCACGACCGCCCCGTTCACTGAAACTTTCTTT. It translates to CASSTTAPFTETFF.